This TCR beta chain was profiled in a study of blood T cell repertoires in COVID-19. At the level of the study: Nucleic acid was either cDNA or gDNA, and it came from T cells, B-cell-depleted T cells, or PBMCs.

Germline V CDR1 and CDR2: MNHNY, SVGAGI (reference sequence). This CDR3 has 14 residues. V was clipped by 8 bases and J by 8 bases; unmatched bases: 10. The authors' processing: Cell counts per sample came from amplifying reference gene primers. Clones were read by immunoSEQ multiplex PCR, and TCRdb kept only the in-frame ones, dropping some. That table supplies the V and J calls and clone size; D and trimming were determined from the DNA. The table records roughly 70,000 clones, 80% to 90% of them present only once. Sample: peripheral blood. The clonotype originates from a woman older than 75 with active COVID-19. The rearrangement uses TRBV6-6 and TRBJ2-3; TRBD1 aligns across 10 bases. The CDR3 DNA sequence: TGTGCCAGCGGGGGACAGGGGATCTTCGGTACGCAGTATTTT. Protein sequence: CASGGQGIFGTQYF.